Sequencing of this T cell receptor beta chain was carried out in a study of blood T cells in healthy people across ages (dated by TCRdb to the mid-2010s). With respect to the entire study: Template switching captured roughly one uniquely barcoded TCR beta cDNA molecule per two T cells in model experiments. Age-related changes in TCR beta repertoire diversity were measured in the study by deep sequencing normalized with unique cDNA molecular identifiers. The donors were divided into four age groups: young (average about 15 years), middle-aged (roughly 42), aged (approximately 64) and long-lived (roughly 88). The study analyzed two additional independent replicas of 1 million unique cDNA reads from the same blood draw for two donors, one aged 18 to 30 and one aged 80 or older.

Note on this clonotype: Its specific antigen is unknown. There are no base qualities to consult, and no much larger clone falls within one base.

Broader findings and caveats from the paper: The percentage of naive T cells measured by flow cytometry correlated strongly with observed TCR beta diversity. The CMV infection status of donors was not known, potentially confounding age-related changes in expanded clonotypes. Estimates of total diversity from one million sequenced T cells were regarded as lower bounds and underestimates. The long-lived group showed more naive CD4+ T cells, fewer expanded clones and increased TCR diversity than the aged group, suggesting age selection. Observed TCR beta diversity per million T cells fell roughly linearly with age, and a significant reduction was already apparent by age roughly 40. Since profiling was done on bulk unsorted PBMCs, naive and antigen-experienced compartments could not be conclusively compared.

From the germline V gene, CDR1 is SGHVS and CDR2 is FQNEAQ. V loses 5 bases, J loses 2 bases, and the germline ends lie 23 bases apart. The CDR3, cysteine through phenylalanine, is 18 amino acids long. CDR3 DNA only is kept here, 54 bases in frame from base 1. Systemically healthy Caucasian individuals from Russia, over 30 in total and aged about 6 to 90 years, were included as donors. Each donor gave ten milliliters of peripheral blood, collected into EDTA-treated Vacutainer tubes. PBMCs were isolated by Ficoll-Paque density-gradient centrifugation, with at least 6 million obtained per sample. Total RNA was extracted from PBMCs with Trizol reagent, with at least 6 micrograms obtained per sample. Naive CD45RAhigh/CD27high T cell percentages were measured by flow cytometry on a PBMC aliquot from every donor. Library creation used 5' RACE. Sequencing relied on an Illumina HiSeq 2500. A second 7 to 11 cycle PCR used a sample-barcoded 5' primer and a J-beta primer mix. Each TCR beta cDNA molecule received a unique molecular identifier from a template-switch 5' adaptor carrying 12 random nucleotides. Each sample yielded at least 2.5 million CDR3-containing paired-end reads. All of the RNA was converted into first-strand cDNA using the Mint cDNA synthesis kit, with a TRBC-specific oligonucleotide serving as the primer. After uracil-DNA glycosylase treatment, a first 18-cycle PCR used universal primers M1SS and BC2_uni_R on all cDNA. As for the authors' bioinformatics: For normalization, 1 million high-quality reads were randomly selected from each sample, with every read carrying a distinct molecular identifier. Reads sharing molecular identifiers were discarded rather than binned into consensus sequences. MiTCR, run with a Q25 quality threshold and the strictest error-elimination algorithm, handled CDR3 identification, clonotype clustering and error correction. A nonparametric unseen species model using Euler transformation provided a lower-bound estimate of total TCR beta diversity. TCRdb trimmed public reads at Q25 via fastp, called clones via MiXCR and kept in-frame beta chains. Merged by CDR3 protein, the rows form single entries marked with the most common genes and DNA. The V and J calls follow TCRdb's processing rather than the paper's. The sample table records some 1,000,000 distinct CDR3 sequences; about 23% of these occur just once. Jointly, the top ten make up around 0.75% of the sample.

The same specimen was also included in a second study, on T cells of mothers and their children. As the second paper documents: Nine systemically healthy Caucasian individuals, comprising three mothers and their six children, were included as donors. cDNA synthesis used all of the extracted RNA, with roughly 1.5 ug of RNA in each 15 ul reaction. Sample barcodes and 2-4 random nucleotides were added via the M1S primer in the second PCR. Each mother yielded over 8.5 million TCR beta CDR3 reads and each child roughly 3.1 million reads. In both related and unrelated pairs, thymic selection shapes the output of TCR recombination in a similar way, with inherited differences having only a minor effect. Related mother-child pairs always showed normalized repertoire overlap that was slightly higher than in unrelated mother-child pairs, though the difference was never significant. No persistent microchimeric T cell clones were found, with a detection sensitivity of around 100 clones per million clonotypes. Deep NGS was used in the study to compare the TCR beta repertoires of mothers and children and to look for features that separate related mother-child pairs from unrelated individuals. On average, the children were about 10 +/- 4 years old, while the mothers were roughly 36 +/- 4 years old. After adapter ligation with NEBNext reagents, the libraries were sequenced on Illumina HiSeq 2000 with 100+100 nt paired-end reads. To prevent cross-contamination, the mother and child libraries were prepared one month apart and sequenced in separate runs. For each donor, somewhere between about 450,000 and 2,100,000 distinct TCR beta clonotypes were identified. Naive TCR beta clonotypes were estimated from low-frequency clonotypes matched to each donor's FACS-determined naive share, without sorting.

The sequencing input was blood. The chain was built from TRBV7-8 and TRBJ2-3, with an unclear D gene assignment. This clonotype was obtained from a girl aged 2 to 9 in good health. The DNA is TGTGCCAGCAGCCGACGGTCTGAGGTTCTAACGCACACAGATACGCAGTATTTT. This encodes CASSRRSEVLTHTDTQYF.